This T cell receptor (beta chain) is from a study of T-cell memory formation after mild COVID-19. Across the whole study: Clusters were largely donor specific.

This clonotype was observed many times. The germline V gene encodes CDR1 MGHRA and CDR2 YSYEKL. There are 14 residues in the CDR3. V gave up 3 bases and J gave up 10 bases; unmatched junction bases: 9. Constant-segment-primed 5'RACE gave TCR alpha and TCR beta cDNA libraries with sample barcodes and UMIs. TCRdb passed the 5' RACE reads through MiXCR, listing each CDR3 protein once. The sample gives about 200,000 distinct CDR3 sequences, 7.5% to 10% of which show up once; 3% to 4.5% is in the top ten. This TCR was recovered from a man aged 18 to 35 who had mild COVID-19 (a few samples of this study predate the infection). Cell type and time point are not known. Material for sequencing was PBMCs or a T cell subset sorted from them (not recorded which). The chain recombines TRBV4-1 with TRBJ2-1, with 7 bases that match TRBD1. DNA of the CDR3: TGCGCCAGCAGCCAGCCGGGACAGAGTCTGGAGCAGTTCTTC. Protein sequence: CASSQPGQSLEQFF.